The clone carrying this T cell receptor (beta chain) was seen once. In the authors' workflow: The assay estimated nucleated cells by amplifying reference gene primers. Measured with immunoSEQ multiplex PCR; TCRdb has only the in-frame clones, and not every one. The DNA was the basis for D and trimming; V, J and clone size are from that table. The repertoire holds a few hundred thousand clones, more than 70% seen once, with approximately 13% in the top ten. Germline V gene sequence: CDR1 KGHSH, CDR2 LQKENI. The CDR3 is 13 residues long. The V gene lost 6 bases and the J gene lost 4 bases, with 12 bases spanning the gap. This specimen belongs to a study of blood T cell repertoires in COVID-19.

The rearrangement links TRBV18 to TRBJ1-2; the D is unclear. This TCR came from an elderly man with acute or convalescent COVID-19. Material: peripheral blood. The CDR3: CASSTDEGYGYTF. CDR3 coding DNA: TGTGCCAGCTCGACGGATGAGGGCTATGGCTACACCTTC.